The sequence of this T cell receptor (beta chain) was determined in a study of blood T cell repertoires in COVID-19. About the study: Acute and convalescent COVID-19 samples came from the United States, Italy and Spain. T cells, B-cell-depleted T cells, or PBMCs provided the cDNA or gDNA that served as material.

Original handling: Quantification of nucleated cells was approximated via reference gene primer amplification. Profiled with immunoSEQ multiplex PCR; TCRdb holds only in-frame clones, not every one. Clonal size and the V and J genes are those of that table, whereas D and trimming came from the DNA. The sample records a few hundred thousand clones, roughly nine tenths being singletons. V shed 3 bases and J shed 4 bases, with 9 bases lying between them. From germline, CDR1 is LNHDA and CDR2 SQIVND (reference sequence). CDR3 length: 13 amino acids. The clonotype was recovered from a woman aged 40 to 50 who had recovered from COVID-19. The V and J genes are TRBV19 and TRBJ1-2; unclear D gene. The sample taken for sequencing was peripheral blood. The CDR3 spells CASSIPPLYGYTF. The CDR3 coding sequence is TGTGCCAGTAGTATCCCTCCCCTCTATGGCTACACCTTC.